The rows below give T cell receptor beta chains drawn from one sample of a study of CD8+ T cells in alopecia areata. TCRdb keeps only in-frame clones here, not all; method: immunoSEQ multiplex PCR. The sample holds 200,000 to 250,000 clones, approximately 38% seen once. Sequenced material: CD4+ T cells sorted from blood, taken between weeks 30 and 35, from a patient treated with tofacitinib. The receptors come from a human donor with alopecia areata. Both conserved end residues are part of each CDR3. A D gene is named only where the DNA matches it firmly. Size values are once, few and many counts, or a class for expanded clones, and some rows have none.

v_gene,d_gene,j_gene,abundance,CDR3nt,CDR3aa
TRBV2,.,TRBJ1-4,.,TGTGCCAGCGTCGAGGGCAGGGGTAGTGGAAAACTGTTTTTT,CASVEGRGSGKLFF
TRBV6-1,TRBD2,TRBJ2-7,.,TGTGCCAGCAGCACGACTAGCGGGGGCTTCTACGAGCAGTACTTC,CASSTTSGGFYEQYF
TRBV7-8,.,TRBJ1-1,.,TGTGCCAGCAGCTTAGACCGTAACACTGAAGCTTTCTTT,CASSLDRNTEAFF
TRBV7-6,TRBD1,TRBJ2-1,few,TGTGCCAGCAGCCGAACGGGACAGAGCTCCTACAATGAGCAGTTCTTC,CASSRTGQSSYNEQFF
TRBV2,TRBD1,TRBJ1-2,few,TGTGCCAGCCGAACAGGGGGCCATGGCTACACCTTC,CASRTGGHGYTF
TRBV5-4,.,TRBJ2-7,many,TGTGCCAGCAGCTCCGGGGGCAGCTCCTACGAGCAGTACTTC,CASSSGGSSYEQYF
TRBV4-1,.,TRBJ1-1,.,TGCGCCAGCAGCCACCCCACAGGTAACACTGAAGCTTTCTTT,CASSHPTGNTEAFF
TRBV15,.,TRBJ2-2,many,TGTGCCACCAGCAGAGACACCGGGGAGCTGTTTTTT,CATSRDTGELFF
TRBV25-1,TRBD1,TRBJ1-6,few,TGTGCCAGCAGTACAGGGGGGGATTCACCCCTCCACTTT,CASSTGGDSPLHF
TRBV9,.,TRBJ2-5,.,TGTGCCAGCAGCCAAGGTGCCGGGAAGACCCAGTACTTC,CASSQGAGKTQYF
TRBV9,.,TRBJ1-2,.,TGTGCCAGCAGCCCTTCGAAGGGGGGCTACACCTTC,CASSPSKGGYTF
TRBV27,.,TRBJ2-3,.,TGTGCCAGCAGTTTAGCAGATAGACTCGATACGCAGTATTTT,CASSLADRLDTQYF
TRBV18,.,TRBJ1-1,few,TGTGCCAGCTCACCGACCGACAGTACGAACACTGAAGCTTTCTTT,CASSPTDSTNTEAFF
TRBV29-1,.,TRBJ1-1,few,TGCAGCGTTGGGGTACAGGGCTACACTGAAGCTTTCTTT,CSVGVQGYTEAFF
TRBV2,.,TRBJ2-1,.,TGTGCCAGCTCAGGGGGGGCTAGCATAGGCTGGCAGTTCTTC,CASSGGASIGWQFF
TRBV19,.,TRBJ2-7,.,TGTGCCAGCACTGGACAGTTCTCCTACGAGCAGTACTTC,CASTGQFSYEQYF
TRBV7-2,TRBD1,TRBJ1-5,few,TGTGCCAGCAGCCCCCATCAGGGGGCGCTTCAGCCCCAGCATTTT,CASSPHQGALQPQHF
TRBV9,TRBD1,TRBJ1-2,.,TGTGCCAGCAGCGCACAGGGGTCGCGAGGCTACACCTTC,CASSAQGSRGYTF
TRBV4-2,TRBD2,TRBJ2-7,once,TGTGCCAGCAGCCCGGTGGTGGGAGGGCCCCACGAGCAGTACTTC,CASSPVVGGPHEQYF
TRBV7-9,TRBD2,TRBJ2-2,.,TGTGCCAGCAGCCCCCCCGGCGGGAGCTTCACCGGGGAGCTGTTTTTT,CASSPPGGSFTGELFF
TRBV5-1,.,TRBJ1-5,once,TGCGCCAGCAGCTCGGAACAGGGCTCCCAGCCCCAGCATTTT,CASSSEQGSQPQHF
TRBV5-6,TRBD2,TRBJ2-2,.,TGTGCCAGCAGGGGACTAGCGGGGGCCACCGCCACCGGGGAGCTGTTTTTT,CASRGLAGATATGELFF
TRBV5-4,.,TRBJ2-2,few,TGTGCCAGCAGACCTCGGGTATCCACCGGGGAGCTGTTTTTT,CASRPRVSTGELFF